This T cell receptor beta chain was observed in a study of blood T cell repertoires in COVID-19. Study-wide context: The United States, Italy and Spain were the sources of the acute and convalescent COVID-19 samples. The cDNA or gDNA used as material had been derived from T cells, B-cell-depleted T cells, or PBMCs.

The V gene end was trimmed by 6 bases and the J gene end by 1 base; junction bases not matched to a gene: 3. The germline V gene has CDR1 SNHLY and CDR2 FYNNEI. This CDR3 has 15 residues. How the authors handled the data: Using reference gene primer amplification, nucleated cell counts were estimated. Libraries were prepared by immunoSEQ multiplex PCR; TCRdb keeps only in-frame clonotypes and omits some of them. The D gene and trimming were derived from the DNA, and the V and J assignments and clone size from that table. The sample shows about 260,000 clones, around 90% of them seen only once. The chain links TRBV2 to TRBJ1-5, with 10 nucleotides matching TRBD1. Material for sequencing was peripheral blood. This receptor was identified in a human donor in a cohort sampled during active COVID-19. This CDR3 reads CASRGDRGSNQPQHF. As DNA, the CDR3 is TGTGCCAGCAGGGGGGACAGGGGAAGCAATCAGCCCCAGCATTTT.